The rows below give T cell receptor beta chains drawn from one sample of a study of cytomegalovirus exposure and HLA in healthy donors. Sequencing used immunoSEQ multiplex PCR; TCRdb keeps in-frame clones, though not all of them. The sample records under 120,000 clones, 60% to 85% being singletons. Input material: PBMCs. The source of these receptors is a female donor in good health and CMV-seropositive. Both conserved end residues are part of each CDR3. A D gene is named only where the DNA matches it firmly. Rows give clone size only sometimes, using once, few, many, or a class for an expanded clone.

j_call	cdr3_length	clone_size	d_call	v_call	cdr3_nt	cdr3_aa
TRBJ1-2	14	few	.	TRBV25-1	TGTGCCAGCAGTGAAACCGGGATTCCTTATGGCTACACCTTC	CASSETGIPYGYTF
TRBJ1-4	13	.	.	TRBV6-4	TGTGCCAGCAGTCGTCAGGGCGGCGAAAAACTGTTTTTT	CASSRQGGEKLFF
TRBJ1-5	14	.	TRBD1	TRBV7-9	TGTGCCAGCAGCGAAACAGGGGACAATCAGCCCCAGCATTTT	CASSETGDNQPQHF
TRBJ2-2	17	.	TRBD2	TRBV27	TGTGCCAGCCAGAACTCTTTCTTGGGACTAGCGTCCGGGGAGCTGTTTTTT	CASQNSFLGLASGELFF
TRBJ1-1	14	once	.	TRBV5-1	TGCGCCAGCAGCTTGAGACAACCGAACACTGAAGCTTTCTTT	CASSLRQPNTEAFF
TRBJ2-5	14	.	TRBD2	TRBV30	TGTGCCTGGAGTTGGGGAGCGGGACTAGAGACCCAGTACTTC	CAWSWGAGLETQYF
TRBJ2-1	15	.	TRBD1	TRBV18	TGTGCCAGCTCACCAGCCTGGACAGGGGGCGGTGAGCAGTTCTTC	CASSPAWTGGGEQFF
TRBJ2-2	14	.	.	TRBV15	TGTGCCACCAGCAGACAGGGGACGGACGGGGAGCTGTTTTTT	CATSRQGTDGELFF
TRBJ2-3	16	.	.	TRBV7-9	TGTGCCAGCAGCTCCGCTGGGACACTTAGCACAGATACGCAGTATTTT	CASSSAGTLSTDTQYF
TRBJ2-3	17	.	TRBD2	TRBV7-9	TGTGCCAGCAGCTCGGGACTAGCGGGAAGCCGCACAGATACGCAGTATTTT	CASSSGLAGSRTDTQYF
TRBJ1-2	11	.	TRBD1	TRBV20-1	TGCAGTGCCACGACAGGGGACGGCTACACCTTC	CSATTGDGYTF
TRBJ2-5	14	.	.	TRBV15	TGTGCCACCAGCAGAGGGGGCGAAGGAGAGACCCAGTACTTC	CATSRGGEGETQYF
TRBJ2-7	12	.	.	TRBV2	TGTGCCAGCAGTGGGGGGCCTGCCTTACGGTACTTC	CASSGGPALRYF
TRBJ2-1	17	once	TRBD2	TRBV5-5	TGTGCCAGCAGTCACGGGACTAGCGGGGGGACATACAATGAGCAGTTCTTC	CASSHGTSGGTYNEQFF
TRBJ2-1	15	.	TRBD1	TRBV5-6	TGTGCCAGCAGCAAGGGACAGGGCTCCTACAATGAGCAGTTCTTC	CASSKGQGSYNEQFF
TRBJ1-4	15	.	.	TRBV5-5	TGTGCCAGCAGCCGTCTGACAGGCCTTAATGAAAAACTGTTTTTT	CASSRLTGLNEKLFF
TRBJ2-2	16	.	TRBD2	TRBV30	TGTGCCTGGGATAACCGGGGACTAGCGGGAGCCGGGGAGCTGTTTTTT	CAWDNRGLAGAGELFF
TRBJ2-1	14	once	TRBD2	TRBV5-1	TGCGCCAGCAGCTCGCCCACGCGGGGGGATGAGCAGTTCTTC	CASSSPTRGDEQFF
TRBJ2-3	15	.	TRBD1	TRBV6-1	TGTGCCAGCAGTCCGCGGGACAGGGGGACAGATACGCAGTATTTT	CASSPRDRGTDTQYF
TRBJ1-5	15	once	.	TRBV18	TGTGCCAGCTCACCAGAGGGGCGGGGGCAGCAGCCCCAGCATTTT	CASSPEGRGQQPQHF
TRBJ2-7	14	.	.	TRBV7-9	TGTGCCAGCAGCTTAGTATTACAGCCCTACGAGCAGTACTTC	CASSLVLQPYEQYF
TRBJ2-7	12	.	.	TRBV6-6	TGTGCCAGCAGGTCCGGACGGGGGGAGCAGTACTTC	CASRSGRGEQYF
TRBJ2-2	16	.	TRBD2	TRBV7-8	TGTGCCAGCAGCTCCCTAGCGGGGTCGAACACCGGGGAGCTGTTTTTT	CASSSLAGSNTGELFF
TRBJ1-2	15	.	.	TRBV28	TGTGCCAGCAGTTTTCCCCACGGACACGGCGATGGCTACACCTTC	CASSFPHGHGDGYTF
TRBJ2-2	14	.	.	TRBV9	TGTGCCAGCAGCGTAGTGAGTTACACCGGGGAGCTGTTTTTT	CASSVVSYTGELFF
TRBJ2-5	18	.	TRBD2	TRBV12-5	TGTGCTAGTGGTTTGGGGCTAGCGGGAGCCCAAATACAAGAGACCCAGTACTTC	CASGLGLAGAQIQETQYF
TRBJ2-5	15	once	TRBD1	TRBV30	TGTGCCTGGAGTGTGGGACAGGGCTTCCAAGAGACCCAGTACTTC	CAWSVGQGFQETQYF
TRBJ1-5	14	once	TRBD1	TRBV6-6	TGTGCCAGCAGTTATGGACAGGGTAATCAGCCCCAGCATTTT	CASSYGQGNQPQHF
TRBJ1-2	12	once	.	TRBV15	TGTGCCACCAGCAGAGTAGGGGGTGGCTACACCTTC	CATSRVGGGYTF
TRBJ1-1	14	few	TRBD1	TRBV6-6	TGTGCCAGCAGCCCCCAGACAGGGCAAAATGAAGCTTTCTTT	CASSPQTGQNEAFF
TRBJ1-3	13	few	.	TRBV14	TGTGCCAGCAGCCTGATGGAGAGAAACACCATATATTTT	CASSLMERNTIYF
TRBJ2-6	20	medium-sized	.	TRBV5-5	TGTGCCAGCAGCTTGGGAGGGCAGGCAGGTATCAGCTCTGGGGCCAACGTCCTGACTTTC	CASSLGGQAGISSGANVLTF
TRBJ2-2	16	.	TRBD1	TRBV7-2	TGTGCCAGCAACCTGGGGACAGGGGTGATCACCGGGGAGCTGTTTTTT	CASNLGTGVITGELFF
TRBJ1-2	13	once	.	TRBV21-1	TGTGCCAGCAGCCGTTCGACAAGGCATGGCTACACCTTC	CASSRSTRHGYTF
TRBJ1-1	15	.	.	TRBV10-2	TGCGCCAGCAGTGGTAAAGGGGGTAGATACACTGAAGCTTTCTTT	CASSGKGGRYTEAFF
TRBJ1-5	14	.	.	TRBV11-1	TGTGCCAGCAGCTCCTCCCCGGGGGAACAGCCCCAGCATTTT	CASSSSPGEQPQHF
TRBJ1-1	17	.	TRBD1	TRBV30	TGTGCCTGGAGAACCACTCAGGGGGCCAGGCGATCTGCTGAAGCTTTCTTT	CAWRTTQGARRSAEAFF
TRBJ2-4	16	.	TRBD1	TRBV9	TGTGCCAGCAGCCCAGGACAGGCTCCTCGTGTGGGCATTCAGTACTTC	CASSPGQAPRVGIQYF
TRBJ2-7	15	.	TRBD2	TRBV27	TGTGCCAGCCGTGGGGGGTCTAGCGGGGCCTACGAGCAGTACTTC	CASRGGSSGAYEQYF
TRBJ2-1	12	few	.	TRBV11-3	TGTGCCAGCAGCTTAGGGACACGGGAGCAGTTCTTC	CASSLGTREQFF
TRBJ1-2	15	few	.	TRBV19	TGTGCCAGTAGTATAGGAGGAGGGTCCGACTATGGCTACACCTTC	CASSIGGGSDYGYTF
TRBJ2-1	15	.	.	TRBV4-1	TGCGCCAGCAGCCAATCTTCGAGGGTCCGGAGAGAGCAGTTCTTC	CASSQSSRVRREQFF
TRBJ2-3	15	.	TRBD2	TRBV30	TGTGCCTGGAGTGAAGCGGGGCTACCCACAGATACGCAGTATTTT	CAWSEAGLPTDTQYF
TRBJ2-6	18	.	TRBD1	TRBV7-8	TGTGCCAGCAGCTCAAAGGGACAGGGTGCAAGCGGGGCCAACGTCCTGACTTTC	CASSSKGQGASGANVLTF
TRBJ2-2	17	once	TRBD1	TRBV4-1	TGCGCCAGCAGCCGAAGCCCCGGGACAGGGAACACCGGGGAGCTGTTTTTT	CASSRSPGTGNTGELFF
TRBJ1-5	14	.	TRBD1	TRBV19	TGTGCCAGTAGACAGGGGGCCGGTCGACAGCCCCAGCATTTT	CASRQGAGRQPQHF
TRBJ2-3	15	.	TRBD2	TRBV18	TGTGCCAGCTCACCAGAGGCGCTAGCGGGAGATACGCAGTATTTT	CASSPEALAGDTQYF
TRBJ2-7	14	.	.	TRBV4-3	TGCGCCAGCAGCCGAAGCCTCTCCTCCTACGAGCAGTACTTC	CASSRSLSSYEQYF